This TCR beta chain was obtained from a study of prognosis after radiotherapy for stage I lung cancer. For the study at large: Delivery of radiotherapy was by SBRT in 3 to 5 fractions at a biologically effective dose of at least 100 Gy. Concurrently with stereotactic body radiotherapy, no other therapy was received by any patient.

Genomic DNA provided the template from which TCR beta CDR3 was amplified by two-round multiplex PCR. Primers were specific to each TRBV and TRBJ gene in first-round PCR. TCRdb re-called the multiplex PCR reads through MiXCR, storing one row per CDR3 protein. The table shows about 19,000 distinct CDR3 sequences, with 45% to 50% occurring only once. Germline V CDR1 and CDR2: MGHRA, YSYEKL. CDR3 length: 15 residues. J was trimmed by 6 bases and V by 0 bases; bases with no gene match: 5. The clonotype comes from a donor aged 50 or older with non-small cell lung cancer. The genes are TRBV4-1 and TRBJ1-3; 7 bases align to TRBD1. This specimen was PBMCs, taken before or after stereotactic body radiation therapy (not recorded which). The CDR3 sequence is CASSQEGKGANTIYF. The CDR3 coding sequence is TGCGCCAGCAGCCAAGAAGGGAAGGGGGCAAACACCATATATTTT.